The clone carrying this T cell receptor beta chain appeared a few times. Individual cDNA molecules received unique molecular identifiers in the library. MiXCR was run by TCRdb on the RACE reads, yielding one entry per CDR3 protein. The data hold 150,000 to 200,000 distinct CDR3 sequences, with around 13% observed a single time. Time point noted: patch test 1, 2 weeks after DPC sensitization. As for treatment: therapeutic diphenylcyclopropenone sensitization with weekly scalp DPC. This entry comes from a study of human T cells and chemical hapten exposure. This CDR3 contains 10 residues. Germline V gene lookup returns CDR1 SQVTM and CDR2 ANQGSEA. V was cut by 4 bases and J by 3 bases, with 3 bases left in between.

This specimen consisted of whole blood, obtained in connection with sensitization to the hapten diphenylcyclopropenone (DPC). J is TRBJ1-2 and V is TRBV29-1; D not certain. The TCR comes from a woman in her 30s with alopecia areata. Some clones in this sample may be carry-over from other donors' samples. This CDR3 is CSVADYGYTF. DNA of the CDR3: TGCAGCGTTGCAGACTATGGCTACACCTTC.